Detailed here is one T cell receptor (beta chain). What it recognizes is unknown. These data originate in a study of T cell responses to AZD1222 COVID-19 vaccine. General observations from the study: There were mostly white British donors and more females than males, and clonal diversity was possibly underestimated.

Measured with immunoSEQ multiplex PCR; TCRdb has only the in-frame clones, and not every one. The sample contains about 120,000 clones, 92% of which appear only once. In germline, CDR1 is MGHRA, CDR2 YSYEKL. The CDR3 is 19 amino acids. J lost 0 bases, V lost 0 bases, and 9 bases had no gene match. V gene TRBV4-1 combines with J gene TRBJ2-4; the match to TRBD2 covers 9 bases. The origin of this receptor is an adult in good health. This specimen was peripheral blood, taken on day 0 of AZD1222 vaccination. The CDR3 is CASSQDQGLAGLAKNIQYF. CDR3 nucleotide sequence: TGCGCCAGCAGCCAAGATCAGGGGCTAGCGGGACTAGCCAAAAACATTCAGTACTTC.